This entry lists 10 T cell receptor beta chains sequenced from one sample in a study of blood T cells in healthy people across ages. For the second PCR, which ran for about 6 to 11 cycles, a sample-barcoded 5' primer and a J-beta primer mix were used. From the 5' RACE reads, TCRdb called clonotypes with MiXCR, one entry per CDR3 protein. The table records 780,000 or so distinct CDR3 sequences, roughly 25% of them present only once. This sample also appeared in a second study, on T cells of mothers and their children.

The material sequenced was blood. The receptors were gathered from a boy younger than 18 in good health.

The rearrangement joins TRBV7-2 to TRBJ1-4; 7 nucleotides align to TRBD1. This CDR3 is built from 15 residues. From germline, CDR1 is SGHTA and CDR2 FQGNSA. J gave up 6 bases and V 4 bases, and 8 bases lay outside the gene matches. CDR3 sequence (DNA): TGTGCCAGCAGCTCCAGGGGGGACAGCTATGAAAAACTGTTTTTT. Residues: CASSSRGDSYEKLFF.

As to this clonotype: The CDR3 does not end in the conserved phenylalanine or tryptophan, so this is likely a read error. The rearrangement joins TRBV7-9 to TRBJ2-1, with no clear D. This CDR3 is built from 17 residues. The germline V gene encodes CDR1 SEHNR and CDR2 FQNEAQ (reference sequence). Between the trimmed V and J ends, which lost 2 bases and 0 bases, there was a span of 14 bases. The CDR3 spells CASSLLPVPSSYNEQFL. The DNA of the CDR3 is TGTGCCAGCAGCTTATTGCCGGTCCCGAGCTCCTACAATGAGCAGTTCCTC.

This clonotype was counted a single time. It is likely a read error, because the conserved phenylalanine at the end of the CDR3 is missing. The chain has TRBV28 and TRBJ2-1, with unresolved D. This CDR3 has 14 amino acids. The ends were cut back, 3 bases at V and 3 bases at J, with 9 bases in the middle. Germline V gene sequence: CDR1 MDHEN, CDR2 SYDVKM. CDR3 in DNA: TGTGCCAGCAGTTTGGAGACTCTCTACAATGAGCAGTTCATC. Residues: CASSLETLYNEQFI.

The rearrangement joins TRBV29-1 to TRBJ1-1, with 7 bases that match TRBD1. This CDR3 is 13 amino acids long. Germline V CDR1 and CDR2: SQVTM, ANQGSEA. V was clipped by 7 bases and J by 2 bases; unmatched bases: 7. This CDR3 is CSAQGQINTEAFF. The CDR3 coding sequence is TGCAGCGCCCAGGGACAGATAAACACTGAAGCTTTCTTT.

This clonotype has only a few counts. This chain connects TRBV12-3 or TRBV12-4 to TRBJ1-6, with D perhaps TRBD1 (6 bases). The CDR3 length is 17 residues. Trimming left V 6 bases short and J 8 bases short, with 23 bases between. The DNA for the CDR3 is TGTGCCAGCAGCGGCATTTCGGCAGGGGTAAGGGATTCACCCCTCCACTTT. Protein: CASSGISAGVRDSPLHF.

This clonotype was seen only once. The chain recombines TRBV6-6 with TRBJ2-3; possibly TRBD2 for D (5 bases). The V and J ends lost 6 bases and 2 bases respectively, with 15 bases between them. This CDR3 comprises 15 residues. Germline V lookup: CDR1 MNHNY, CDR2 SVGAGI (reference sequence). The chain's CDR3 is CASSLGRGNTDTQYF. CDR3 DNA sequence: TGTGCCAGCAGCCTTGGGAGAGGAAACACAGATACGCAGTATTTT.

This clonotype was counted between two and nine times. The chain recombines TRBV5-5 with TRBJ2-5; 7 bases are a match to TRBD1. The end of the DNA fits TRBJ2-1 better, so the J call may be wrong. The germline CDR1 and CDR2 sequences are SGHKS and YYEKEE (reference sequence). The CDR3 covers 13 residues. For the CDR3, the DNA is TGTGCCAGCAGCTTGGGAGGGGGCTATGAGCAGTTCTTC. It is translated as CASSLGGGYEQFF.

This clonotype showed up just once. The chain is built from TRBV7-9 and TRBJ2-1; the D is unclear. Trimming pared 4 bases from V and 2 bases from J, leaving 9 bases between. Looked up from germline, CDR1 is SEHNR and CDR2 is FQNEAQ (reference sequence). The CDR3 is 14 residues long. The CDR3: CASSSSATYNEQFF. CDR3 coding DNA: TGTGCCAGCAGCTCCTCGGCAACCTACAATGAGCAGTTCTTC.

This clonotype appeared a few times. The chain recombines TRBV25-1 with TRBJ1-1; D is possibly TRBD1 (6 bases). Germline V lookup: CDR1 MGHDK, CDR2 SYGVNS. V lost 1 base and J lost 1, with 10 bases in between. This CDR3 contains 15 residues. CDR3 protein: CASSEWGARNTEAFF. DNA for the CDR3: TGTGCCAGCAGTGAATGGGGGGCGAGGAACACTGAAGCTTTCTTT.

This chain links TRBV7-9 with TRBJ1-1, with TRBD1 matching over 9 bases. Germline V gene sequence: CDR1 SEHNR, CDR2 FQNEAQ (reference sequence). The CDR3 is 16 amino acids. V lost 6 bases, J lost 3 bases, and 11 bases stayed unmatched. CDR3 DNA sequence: TGTGCCAGCAGGTTAAGACAGGGGGTTCGAGACACTGAAGCTTTCTTT. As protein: CASRLRQGVRDTEAFF.